These 25 T cell receptor beta chains originate from one sample sequenced in a study of blood T cell repertoires in COVID-19. The assay was immunoSEQ multiplex PCR, and TCRdb's table has in-frame clones only and misses some. Among a few hundred thousand clones, about 80% were seen once, and the ten largest hold about 15%. Sequencing was performed on PBMCs or T cells enriched from blood (not recorded which). All receptors derive from a man in his forties or fifties who had recovered from COVID-19.

The J gene is TRBJ1-6, the V gene TRBV14; D perhaps matches TRBD1 (6 bases). V was cut by 2 bases and J by 14 bases, with 10 bases left in between. In germline, CDR1 is SGHDN, CDR2 FVKESK. The CDR3 runs 12 residues. The CDR3 region has the DNA TGTGCCAGCAGCCAATCCGACAGGTCCCTCCACTTT. This codes for CASSQSDRSLHF. Combining the CDR3 with reference TRBV14 and TRBJ1-6 gives the whole variable domain EAGVTQFPSHSVIEKGQTVTLRCDPISGHDNLYWYRRVMGKEIKFLLHFVKESKQDESGMPNNRFLAERTGGTYSTLKVQPAELEDSGVYFCASSQSDRSLHFGNGTRLTVT.

The chain combines TRBV7-9 with TRBJ2-7, with 8 bases that match TRBD2. CDR1 is SEHNR and CDR2 is FQNEAQ in the germline V gene (reference sequence). The CDR3 contains 11 residues. Trimming cost V 11 bases and J 4 bases; bases outside gene matches: 4. The DNA of the CDR3 is TGTGCCGGGAGCGGGGGTTACGAGCAGTACTTC. Its protein product is CAGSGGYEQYF.

The chain combines TRBV11-2 with TRBJ1-1; possibly TRBD1 for D (6 bases). V was shortened by 1 base and J by 1 base, with 16 bases between the two germline ends. Per the germline V gene, CDR1 is SGHAT and CDR2 is FQNNGV. The CDR3 sequence is 17 residues long. The CDR3 nucleotides are TGTGCCAGCAGCTTAGTGGGGTACAGGGATTGGAACACTGAAGCTTTCTTT. Translating gives CASSLVGYRDWNTEAFF.

The chain has TRBV2 and TRBJ2-1; D remains unclear. The CDR3 runs 11 residues. From germline, CDR1 is SNHLY and CDR2 FYNNEI. Trimming removed 5 bases at V and 10 bases at J, with 9 bases between. In DNA form, the CDR3 reads TGTGCCAGCAGTCCTTGGCGGGAGCAGTTCTTC. Translating gives CASSPWREQFF.

This clone was counted between two and nine times. The chain is built from TRBV30 and TRBJ1-1; no definite D call. This CDR3 spans 13 amino acids. Trimming shortened V by 5 bases and J by 1 base, and 11 bases separated the two germline ends. Per the germline V gene, CDR1 is GTSNPN and CDR2 is SVGIG (reference sequence). The CDR3 loop reads CAWGLERNTEAFF. The CDR3 DNA reads TGTGCCTGGGGGCTGGAGCGGAACACTGAAGCTTTCTTT.

V usage is TRBV9 and J usage is TRBJ2-3; 11 bases are shared with TRBD2. Germline V gene lookup returns CDR1 SGDLS and CDR2 YYNGEE. The CDR3 has 16 amino acids. After removal of 2 bases from V and 2 bases from J, the junction contained 4 bases not matched to a gene. This CDR3 reads CASSVTSGDYTDTQYF. CDR3 in DNA: TGTGCCAGCAGCGTGACTAGCGGGGATTACACAGATACGCAGTATTTT.

The chain has TRBV7-3 and TRBJ2-1; 9 bases are a match to TRBD1. Germline V gives CDR1 SGHTA, CDR2 FQGTGA. Trimming at V came to 5 bases and at J to 1 base, leaving 3 bases not matched to a gene. The CDR3 sequence is 15 residues long. The CDR3 here is CASSTTGGSYNEQFF. Written as DNA, the CDR3 is TGTGCCAGCAGCACGACAGGGGGGTCCTACAATGAGCAGTTCTTC. Full variable domain (missing parts from reference TRBV7-3 and TRBJ2-1): GAGVSQTPSNKVTEKGKYVELRCDPISGHTALYWYRQSLGQGPEFLIYFQGTGAADDSGLPNDRFFAVRPEGSVSTLKIQRTERGDSAVYLCASSTTGGSYNEQFFGPGTRLTVL.

This rearrangement joins TRBV15 to TRBJ1-1; 11 bases line up with TRBD1. The germline V gene encodes CDR1 LNHNV and CDR2 YYDKDF (reference sequence). After removal of 1 base from V and 9 bases from J, the junction contained 10 bases not matched to a gene. The CDR3 covers 16 residues. This chain's CDR3 is CATSRGSAGTGGKAFF. CDR3 nucleotide sequence: TGTGCCACCAGCAGAGGTAGTGCCGGGACAGGGGGGAAAGCTTTCTTT.

This rearrangement joins TRBV28 to TRBJ2-7, with 8 bases that match TRBD2. Trimming cost V 0 bases and J 3 bases; bases outside gene matches: 4. CDR1 MDHEN and CDR2 SYDVKM come from the germline V gene. CDR3 length: 15 residues. CDR3 nucleotide sequence: TGTGCCAGCAGTTTATGGGCGGGAGGATACTACGAGCAGTACTTC. This encodes CASSLWAGGYYEQYF.

The rearrangement uses TRBV24-1 and TRBJ2-2; unclear D gene. The ends were cut back, 9 bases at V and 1 base at J, with 8 bases in the middle. This CDR3 has 13 residues. Germline V gene data show CDR1 as KGHDR and CDR2 as SFDVKD. CDR3 coding DNA: TGTGCCACCCACTCAGGGAACACCGGGGAGCTGTTTTTT. This gives the protein CATHSGNTGELFF.

The rearrangement joins TRBV14 to TRBJ2-3; no firm D call. V gave up 3 bases and J gave up 3 bases, with 10 bases separating them. The CDR3 spans 14 residues. Germline lookup yields CDR1 SGHDN and CDR2 FVKESK. This CDR3 reads CASSQVVNTDTQYF. CDR3 coding DNA: TGTGCCAGCAGCCAGGTAGTGAATACAGATACGCAGTATTTT.

The chain has TRBV12-3 or TRBV12-4 and TRBJ1-6; D gene ambiguous. Trimming took off 6 bases at V and 9 bases at J, with 12 bases between the two ends. CDR3 length equals 13 residues. CDR3 protein: CASRPAYTSPLHF. The CDR3 nucleotides read TGTGCCAGCAGGCCTGCATACACTTCACCCCTCCACTTT.

V usage is TRBV7-3 and J usage is TRBJ2-7, with a weak D call TRBD2 (7 bases). Germline V CDR1 and CDR2: SGHTA, FQGTGA. This CDR3 is 13 amino acids long. V lost 5 bases, J lost 3 bases, and 11 bases lay in between. CDR3 coding DNA: TGTGCCAGCAGCGTCGGGGGGCTCTACGAGCAGTACTTC. It encodes CASSVGGLYEQYF.

The V and J genes are TRBV7-3 and TRBJ2-2; D ambiguous. The CDR3 runs 15 residues. CDR1 is SGHTA, CDR2 FQGTGA, per germline. V lost 5 bases, J lost 4 bases, and 14 bases lay in between. CDR3 sequence reads: CASSATPSGTGELFF. CDR3 nucleotides: TGTGCCAGCAGCGCAACCCCCTCGGGCACCGGGGAGCTGTTTTTT.

This clone was found once. The chain employs TRBV7-3 and TRBJ1-1; a weak D match, TRBD1 (6 bases). Trimming removed 5 bases at V and 3 bases at J, with 13 bases between. The CDR3 extends over 14 amino acids. Germline assignment: CDR1 SGHTA and CDR2 FQGTGA. CDR3 sequence: CASSATGRDTEAFF. The CDR3, as DNA: TGTGCCAGCAGCGCTACAGGGAGAGACACTGAAGCTTTCTTT.

Only a few counts were recorded for this clone. As DNA, the CDR3 is TGTGCCAGCAGCCTCTCTGGGGCAGCTAACACTGAAGCTTTCTTT. It translates to CASSLSGAANTEAFF. The rearrangement uses TRBV14 and TRBJ1-1; TRBD1 might be the D (5 bases). The ends were cut back, 4 bases at V and 2 bases at J, with 14 bases in the middle. The V gene's germline CDR1 is SGHDN and CDR2 FVKESK. The length of the CDR3 is 15 residues. The complete variable domain, with remaining parts taken from reference TRBV14 and TRBJ1-1, reads EAGVTQFPSHSVIEKGQTVTLRCDPISGHDNLYWYRRVMGKEIKFLLHFVKESKQDESGMPNNRFLAERTGGTYSTLKVQPAELEDSGVYFCASSLSGAANTEAFFGQGTRLTVV.

Of note for this clone: The sample holds other DNA sequences that translate to the same CDR3. J is TRBJ2-1 and V is TRBV9; possibly TRBD2 for D (5 bases). CDR3 length: 15 residues. Germline-derived CDR1 and CDR2 are SGDLS and YYNGEE. V shed 5 bases and J shed 4 bases, with 16 bases lying between them. The CDR3 protein is CASSPEGRSYNEQFF. The CDR3 DNA sequence: TGTGCCAGCAGTCCCGAGGGAAGGTCATACAATGAGCAGTTCTTC.

The rearrangement links TRBV11-2 to TRBJ2-1; TRBD1 might be the D (5 bases). Germline-derived CDR1 and CDR2 are SGHAT and FQNNGV. V lost 1 base and J 3 bases, leaving 13 bases between the germline ends. The CDR3 sequence is 16 residues long. The CDR3 loop is CASSLAAGMIYNEQFF. Here the CDR3 DNA reads TGTGCCAGCAGCTTAGCGGCAGGGATGATCTACAATGAGCAGTTCTTC.

V gene TRBV9 combines with J gene TRBJ1-1; D is unclear. V was trimmed by 0 bases and J by 0 bases, leaving 6 bases between them. Germline V gene lookup returns CDR1 SGDLS and CDR2 YYNGEE. The CDR3 consists of 14 residues. The CDR3 sequence is CASSVGRVNTEAFF. CDR3 nucleotide sequence: TGTGCCAGCAGCGTAGGACGGGTGAACACTGAAGCTTTCTTT.

The chain has TRBV12-3 or TRBV12-4 and TRBJ2-1; maybe TRBD2 (6 bases). The CDR3 is made up of 13 amino acids. The CDR3 is CANPGEWGYEQFF. The CDR3 DNA sequence: TGTGCAAACCCGGGGGAGTGGGGCTATGAGCAGTTCTTC.

Only a few counts were recorded for this clone. The chain's CDR3 is CASSGSDGGNEKLFF. In DNA form, the CDR3 reads TGTGCCAGCAGCGGATCGGACGGGGGTAATGAAAAACTGTTTTTT. The V and J genes are TRBV28 and TRBJ1-4, with a weak D call TRBD1 (5 bases). This CDR3 contains 15 residues. The germline V gene encodes CDR1 MDHEN and CDR2 SYDVKM. V dropped 6 bases and J dropped 4 bases, with 15 bases sitting between them.

The rearrangement joins TRBV10-3 to TRBJ2-7; the D is unclear. CDR1 and CDR2 (germline): ENHRY, SYGVKD. V was trimmed by 4 bases and J by 5 bases, leaving 12 bases between them. CDR3 length: 13 amino acids. This CDR3 is CAISATMQDEQYF. CDR3 sequence (DNA): TGTGCCATCAGTGCTACGATGCAGGACGAGCAGTACTTC.

This chain uses TRBV7-2 with TRBJ2-1; D call uncertain. Trimming removed 5 bases from V and 5 bases from J, with 4 bases in between. Germline CDR1 and CDR2: SGHTA and FQGNSA. The CDR3 consists of 11 residues. CDR3 coding DNA: TGTGCCAGCAGCATCAACAATGAGCAGTTCTTC. It codes for CASSINNEQFF.

The gene calls are TRBV29-1 and TRBJ1-2, with no clear D. CDR1 is SQVTM, CDR2 ANQGSEA, per germline. Trimming removed 0 bases at V and 4 bases at J, with 9 bases between. The CDR3 is made up of 13 amino acids. The CDR3 is CSVEEYQFYGYTF. CDR3 DNA: TGCAGCGTTGAAGAGTATCAGTTCTATGGCTACACCTTC. Combining the CDR3 with reference TRBV29-1 and TRBJ1-2 gives the whole variable domain SAVISQKPSRDICQRGTSLTIQCQVDSQVTMMFWYRQQPGQSLTLIATANQGSEATYESGFVIDKFPISRPNLTFSTLTVSNMSPEDSSIYLCSVEEYQFYGYTFGSGTRLTVV.

The V and J genes are TRBV28 and TRBJ1-2, with TRBD1 matching 7 bases. The germline CDR1 and CDR2 sequences are MDHEN and SYDVKM. V was pared by 3 bases and J by 5 bases, with 3 bases of the junction left unmatched. This CDR3 comprises 13 residues. In nucleotides, the CDR3 is TGTGCCAGCAGTTTCGGGACAGATTATGGCTACACCTTC. It encodes CASSFGTDYGYTF.